These T cell receptor beta chains were read from a single sample in a study of control samples from healthy donors and cancer patients. Measured with immunoSEQ multiplex PCR; TCRdb has only the in-frame clones, and not every one. The sample records around 80,000 clones, over 75% being singletons. What was sequenced was blood. These receptors all stem from a woman in her forties or fifties in good health. Each CDR3 is given with its conserved first and last residue. The order of the fields is J gene, D gene, CDR3 length, V gene, clone size, CDR3 DNA, CDR3 protein. The D gene is left open where the match is weak. Not every row has a clone size; where given, it reads once, few, many or a size class.

TRBJ2-7 | TRBD1 | 14 | TRBV7-2 | . | TGTGCCAGCAGCTTTACGGGACAGGCCCTGAAGCAGTACTTC | CASSFTGQALKQYF
TRBJ2-3 | . | 12 | TRBV30 | . | TGTGCCTGGAGTCGGATAACAGATACGCAGTATTTT | CAWSRITDTQYF
TRBJ2-7 | . | 15 | TRBV5-6 | . | TGTGCCAGCAGCTTGAGCGCGGGGCCGCCCTACGAGCAGTACTTC | CASSLSAGPPYEQYF
TRBJ1-4 | TRBD1 | 15 | TRBV10-2 | . | TGCGCCAGCAGTGAGCCGGGACAGGCGAATGAAAAACTGTTTTTT | CASSEPGQANEKLFF
TRBJ2-5 | . | 12 | TRBV29-1 | . | TGCAGCGTTAGGACAGCACAAGAGACCCAGTACTTC | CSVRTAQETQYF
TRBJ1-2 | TRBD1 | 17 | TRBV7-2 | . | TGTGCCAGCAGCTTAGAGTTTTCGACAGGGTCAGGGTATGGCTACACCTTC | CASSLEFSTGSGYGYTF
TRBJ1-5 | . | 12 | TRBV10-3 | . | TGTGCAACCTCCGCGCCAGGTCAGCCCCAGCATTTT | CATSAPGQPQHF
TRBJ2-1 | TRBD2 | 17 | TRBV7-9 | . | TGTGCCAGCAGCTCCCCGGGACTAGCGGGGGGTAGAAATGAGCAGTTCTTC | CASSSPGLAGGRNEQFF
TRBJ1-6 | TRBD1 | 16 | TRBV15 | . | TGTGCCACCAGCAGATTGCCGGGACAGGGGGAATCACCCCTCCACTTT | CATSRLPGQGESPLHF
TRBJ2-1 | TRBD1 | 14 | TRBV7-2 | few | TGTGCCAACCAGGGGACAGGGGTGTACAATGAGCAGTTCTTC | CANQGTGVYNEQFF
TRBJ1-2 | . | 12 | TRBV30 | . | TGTGCCTGGAGCCAGGTCGGGGATGGCTACACCTTC | CAWSQVGDGYTF
TRBJ2-1 | . | 13 | TRBV5-6 | . | TGTGCCAGCAGCTTACAAGCCCAGTCTGGGGAGTTCTTC | CASSLQAQSGEFF
TRBJ1-2 | . | 15 | TRBV5-6 | once | TGTGCCAGCAGCCCCCGCGGGGGGTTTGGGTATGGCTACACCTTC | CASSPRGGFGYGYTF
TRBJ1-3 | TRBD1 | 17 | TRBV11-2 | . | TGTGCCAGCAGCTCGACAGGGGTAGTTCCCTCTGGAAACACCATATATTTT | CASSSTGVVPSGNTIYF
TRBJ2-1 | . | 12 | TRBV30 | . | TGTGCCTGGAGTAAAGTATACAATGAGCAGTTCTTC | CAWSKVYNEQFF
TRBJ1-4 | TRBD1 | 15 | TRBV5-6 | . | TGTGCCAGCAGCCTGAGGACAGGCGTTTCTGAAAAACTGTTTTTT | CASSLRTGVSEKLFF
TRBJ2-3 | . | 14 | TRBV27 | . | TGTGCCAGCAGTTTGTTGGGGGGCACAGATACGCAGTATTTT | CASSLLGGTDTQYF
TRBJ2-7 | . | 12 | TRBV3-1/TRBV3-2 | . | TGTGCCAGCAGCCAAGATGTCGGGGAGCAGTACTTC | CASSQDVGEQYF
TRBJ1-3 | TRBD1 | 17 | TRBV5-1 | once | TGCGCCAGCAGCTTGCTCCGGACAGGGGATGCCGGAAACACCATATATTTT | CASSLLRTGDAGNTIYF
TRBJ1-1 | . | 12 | TRBV5-1 | . | TGCGCCAGCAGCTCGACAAACACTGAAGCTTTCTTT | CASSSTNTEAFF
TRBJ1-4 | . | 13 | TRBV7-8 | once | TGTGCCAGCAGCCTCAGGTCGAATGAAAAACTGTTTTTT | CASSLRSNEKLFF
TRBJ1-2 | . | 14 | TRBV11-2 | . | TGTGCCAGCAGCCCGGGACATCCCATGGGTGGCTACACCTTC | CASSPGHPMGGYTF
TRBJ1-5 | . | 15 | TRBV21-1 | . | TGTGCCAGCAGCAAGAACGGGCATAGCAATCAGCCCCAGCATTTT | CASSKNGHSNQPQHF
TRBJ2-3 | . | 13 | TRBV2 | . | TGTGCCAGCGCCGGGAGAGATGAAGATACGCAGTATTTT | CASAGRDEDTQYF
TRBJ1-6 | . | 16 | TRBV6-1 | . | TGTGCCAGCAGTGAGGGGGACTATAAAGAAAATTCACCCCTCCACTTT | CASSEGDYKENSPLHF
TRBJ2-5 | . | 15 | TRBV6-5 | . | TGTGCCAGCAGTTACGATAGTAGCAGAGGGGAGACCCAGTACTTC | CASSYDSSRGETQYF
TRBJ1-4 | . | 16 | TRBV19 | . | TGTGCCAGTGGTATGGGTGGGAGAACAACTAATGAAAAACTGTTTTTT | CASGMGGRTTNEKLFF
TRBJ1-5 | TRBD1 | 14 | TRBV12-5 | few | TGTGCTAGTGGTCCAACAGGACAGGCTCAGCCCCAGCATTTT | CASGPTGQAQPQHF
TRBJ2-3 | TRBD2 | 18 | TRBV5-4 | . | TGTGCCAGCAGCGGAGCGGGGGGGGTTAAGCCTAGCACAGATACGCAGTATTTT | CASSGAGGVKPSTDTQYF
TRBJ1-2 | . | 11 | TRBV6-5 | . | TGTGCCAGCAGTTCTAACGCTGGCTACACCTTC | CASSSNAGYTF
TRBJ1-6 | . | 14 | TRBV2 | once | TGTGCCAGCAGCGGGGACGGTACTAATTCACCCCTCCACTTT | CASSGDGTNSPLHF
TRBJ2-3 | . | 15 | TRBV5-1 | . | TGCGCCAGCAGCCGGGGGCCCGAAGGCACAGATACGCAGTATTTT | CASSRGPEGTDTQYF
TRBJ2-3 | . | 19 | TRBV21-1 | . | TGTGCCAGCCTAACGACCTTAGGAGCCGGGACAGGGAGTGTAGATACGCAGTATTTT | CASLTTLGAGTGSVDTQYF
TRBJ1-2 | . | 15 | TRBV19 | . | TGTGCCAGTAGTATAGGCGCGACATCCTCCTATGGCTACACCTTC | CASSIGATSSYGYTF
TRBJ1-2 | . | 14 | TRBV25-1 | . | TGTGCCAGCAGTGAGGGTGGAAGGGGGAAGGGCTACACCTTC | CASSEGGRGKGYTF
TRBJ2-1 | . | 12 | TRBV11-2 | . | TGTGCCAGCAGCCGACCCACCGCTGAGCAGTTCTTC | CASSRPTAEQFF
TRBJ1-6 | . | 16 | TRBV7-2 | . | TGTGCCAGCAGCTACATGACAGGCGCCGTCAATTCACCCCTCCACTTT | CASSYMTGAVNSPLHF
TRBJ2-3 | TRBD2 | 16 | TRBV11-2 | . | TGTGCCAGCAGCTTAATCCGGGGGGGCTTAACAGATACGCAGTATTTT | CASSLIRGGLTDTQYF
TRBJ2-3 | TRBD2 | 16 | TRBV3-1/TRBV3-2 | . | TGTGCCAGCAGCCAAGGATTACTGGGAGGGACAGATACGCAGTATTTT | CASSQGLLGGTDTQYF
TRBJ1-1 | . | 12 | TRBV2 | . | TGTGCCAGCAGTGATTGGGCCACTGAAGCTTTCTTT | CASSDWATEAFF
TRBJ2-7 | TRBD1 | 16 | TRBV5-1 | . | TGCGCCAGCAGCTCGGGAACCGGGACAGGGATCTACGAGCAGTACTTC | CASSSGTGTGIYEQYF
TRBJ1-4 | . | 14 | TRBV5-1 | . | TGCGCCAGCAGCTTAGCTGCAACTAATGAAAAACTGTTTTTT | CASSLAATNEKLFF
TRBJ1-1 | . | 12 | TRBV6-2/TRBV6-3 | . | TGTGCCAGCAGTTACTCGGGACCGGGAGCTTTCTTT | CASSYSGPGAFF